These 14 T cell receptor beta chains were sequenced from one sample in a study of shared clonotypes between healthy human individuals. Using immunoSEQ multiplex PCR, the repertoire was profiled, and TCRdb retains in-frame clones only, with some absent. Here the sample spans 2 million to 2.5 million clones, almost 96% being singletons. Material: naive CD4+ T cells sorted from blood. Noted subset: CD45RA+ positively selected. The receptors here all came from a man aged 18 to 35 in good health.

The V call is TRBV11-2, the J call TRBJ2-2; tentative D call: TRBD1 (6 bases). The CDR3 length is 16 residues. V lost 6 bases and J lost 5, with 19 bases in between. The V gene's germline CDR1 is SGHAT and CDR2 FQNNGV. The CDR3, as DNA: TGTGCCAGCAGGTCTACAGGGTTCATCGGGACCGGGGAGCTGTTTTTT. Amino acids: CASRSTGFIGTGELFF. Filled out from reference TRBV11-2 and TRBJ2-2, the complete variable domain reads EAGVAQSPRYKIIEKRQSVAFWCNPISGHATLYWYQQILGQGPKLLIQFQNNGVVDDSQLPKDRFSAERLKGVDSTLKIQPAKLEDSAVYLCASRSTGFIGTGELFFGEGSRLTVL.

V is TRBV5-1 and J is TRBJ1-2; D is perhaps TRBD1 (5 bases). The length of the CDR3 is 15 residues. V lost 3 bases and J lost 8, with 20 bases in between. Germline V gene sequence: CDR1 SGHRS, CDR2 YFSETQ. The CDR3 nucleotides are TGCGCCAGCAGCTCCGGCGGTCCGGGGGAGGGAGGCTACACCTTC. Translation gives CASSSGGPGEGGYTF. Combining the CDR3 with reference TRBV5-1 and TRBJ1-2 gives the whole variable domain KAGVTQTPRYLIKTRGQQVTLSCSPISGHRSVSWYQQTPGQGLQFLFEYFSETQRNKGNFPGRFSGRQFSNSRSEMNVSTLELGDSALYLCASSSGGPGEGGYTFGSGTRLTVV.

The rearrangement uses TRBV19 and TRBJ1-5, with 9 bases fitting TRBD1. Trimming at V came to 3 bases and at J to 6 bases, leaving 3 bases not matched to a gene. Looked up from germline, CDR1 is LNHDA and CDR2 is SQIVND (reference sequence). CDR3 length: 14 residues. The CDR3 spells CASSMGDRAQPQHF. DNA of the CDR3: TGTGCCAGTAGTATGGGGGACAGGGCTCAGCCCCAGCATTTT.

This chain connects TRBV6-6 to TRBJ2-1; D is unclear. Per the germline V gene, CDR1 is MNHNY and CDR2 is SVGAGI (reference sequence). The CDR3 sequence is 12 residues long. Deletions cut 4 bases from V and 5 bases from J, with 6 bases between. CDR3 in DNA: TGTGCCAGCAGTTTACTGGACAATGAGCAGTTCTTC. Protein sequence: CASSLLDNEQFF.

This clone occurred once. The chain carries TRBV5-6 and TRBJ2-7, with a weak D call TRBD1 (5 bases). Between the trimmed V and J ends, which lost 2 bases and 3 bases, there was a span of 9 bases. In germline, CDR1 is SGHDT, CDR2 YYEEEE. The CDR3 is 13 residues long. CDR3 sequence (DNA): TGTGCCAGCAGCTTAAAGGGGCTCTACGAGCAGTACTTC. This gives the protein CASSLKGLYEQYF.

V usage is TRBV6-5 and J usage is TRBJ2-4; D gene uncertain. Germline V gene sequence: CDR1 MNHEY, CDR2 SVGAGI. Trimming removed 5 bases from V and 0 bases from J, with 11 bases in between. The CDR3 is 15 amino acids. The CDR3 DNA sequence: TGTGCCAGCAGTCGGGCCACGCCAGCCAAAAACATTCAGTACTTC. Translation: CASSRATPAKNIQYF.

This clone has a single count. The chain combines TRBV9 with TRBJ1-1; the match to TRBD1 covers 7 bases. V lost 3 bases and J lost 6; bases outside the gene matches: 11. The CDR3 is made up of 15 amino acids. Germline loops: CDR1 SGDLS, CDR2 YYNGEE. The CDR3 sequence is CASSANRGGRSEAFF. Here the CDR3 DNA reads TGTGCCAGCAGCGCTAACAGGGGAGGGCGGTCTGAAGCTTTCTTT.

CDR3: CAISGQGRQETQYF. The CDR3 region has the DNA TGTGCCATCTCCGGACAGGGGAGACAAGAGACCCAGTACTTC. The chain couples TRBV10-3 to TRBJ2-5; 9 positions agree with TRBD1. After removal of 8 bases from V and 2 bases from J, the junction contained 6 bases not matched to a gene. There are 14 residues in the CDR3. Looked up from germline, CDR1 is ENHRY and CDR2 is SYGVKD.

This chain links TRBV29-1 with TRBJ1-1; TRBD1 aligns across 7 bases. This CDR3 spans 15 amino acids. In germline, CDR1 is SQVTM, CDR2 ANQGSEA. The ends lost 1 base at V and 1 base at J; junction bases unmatched: 6. The CDR3 DNA reads as TGCAGCGTTGAAGCATCAACAGGGGCGAACACTGAAGCTTTCTTT. Residues: CSVEASTGANTEAFF.

As regards this clone: Other DNA sequences of this sample code for an identical CDR3. The V gene is TRBV27, the J gene TRBJ1-5; TRBD1 aligns across 9 bases. The CDR3 has 15 residues. From germline, CDR1 is MNHEY and CDR2 SMNVEV (reference sequence). The V and J ends lost 2 bases and 4 bases, in that order; junction bases with no gene match: 3. The CDR3, as DNA: TGTGCCAGCAGTTTAAACAGGGGGCCGAATCAGCCCCAGCATTTT. Its protein product is CASSLNRGPNQPQHF.

The chain has TRBV29-1 and TRBJ1-1, with 7 bases fitting TRBD1. Trimming removed 5 bases from V and 4 bases from J; junction bases left unmatched: 13. The length of the CDR3 is 15 residues. Germline CDR1 is SQVTM and CDR2 is ANQGSEA. CDR3 in amino acids: CSVPGRGMSVTEAFF. CDR3 bases: TGCAGCGTTCCGGGCAGGGGGATGTCGGTCACTGAAGCTTTCTTT.

As DNA, the CDR3 is TGTGCCAGCAGTTTCCCGACTGCAACTAATGAAAAACTGTTTTTT. Translating gives CASSFPTATNEKLFF. The chain has TRBV2 and TRBJ1-4; D is unresolved. The CDR3 loop spans 15 amino acids. Trimming cost V 5 bases and J 0 bases, with 10 bases left between them. Germline-derived CDR1 and CDR2 are SNHLY and FYNNEI.

The rearrangement uses TRBV2 and TRBJ2-2; D gene uncertain. V was clipped by 3 bases and J by 1 base, with 6 bases between them. The CDR3 length is 14 residues. Germline CDR1 and CDR2: SNHLY and FYNNEI. In nucleotides, the CDR3 is TGTGCCAGCAGTGATACCAGGAACACCGGGGAGCTGTTTTTT. Protein product: CASSDTRNTGELFF.

Regarding this clone: At the DNA level, this CDR3 is encoded by other sequences in the same sample as well. The chain recombines TRBV11-2 with TRBJ1-1; D not resolved. The V gene lost 1 base and the J gene lost 0 bases, with 3 bases spanning the gap. The CDR3 sequence is 13 residues long. CDR1 SGHAT and CDR2 FQNNGV come from the germline V gene. Here the CDR3 reads CASSLGLNTEAFF. The CDR3 DNA reads as TGTGCCAGCAGCTTAGGCTTGAACACTGAAGCTTTCTTT.